This TCR beta chain was identified during a study of response to subunit inactivated influenza vaccine. Study-level results: After each seasonal influenza vaccination, few new T cells are recruited, the authors suggested.

One entry per CDR3 protein, called by TCRdb with MiXCR from the RT-PCR reads. The table has about 610,000 distinct CDR3 sequences, about 14% seen once. The CDR3 extends over 16 amino acids. CDR1 and CDR2 (germline): KGHDR, SFDVKD. The junction had 6 bases not matched to a gene; V was cut back by 7 bases and J by 2 bases. This clonotype was picked up many times. What it binds is unknown. The receptor's source is a man aged 50 to 60 who received an inactivated influenza vaccine. The chain carries TRBV24-1 and TRBJ2-1; TRBD1 matches at 11 bases. This sample comprised PBMCs from blood, obtained 12 days after vaccination. In DNA form, the CDR3 reads TGTGCCACCAGGGGAGAGGACAGGGGGCCCTACAATGAGCAGTTCTTC. Encoded protein: CATRGEDRGPYNEQFF.